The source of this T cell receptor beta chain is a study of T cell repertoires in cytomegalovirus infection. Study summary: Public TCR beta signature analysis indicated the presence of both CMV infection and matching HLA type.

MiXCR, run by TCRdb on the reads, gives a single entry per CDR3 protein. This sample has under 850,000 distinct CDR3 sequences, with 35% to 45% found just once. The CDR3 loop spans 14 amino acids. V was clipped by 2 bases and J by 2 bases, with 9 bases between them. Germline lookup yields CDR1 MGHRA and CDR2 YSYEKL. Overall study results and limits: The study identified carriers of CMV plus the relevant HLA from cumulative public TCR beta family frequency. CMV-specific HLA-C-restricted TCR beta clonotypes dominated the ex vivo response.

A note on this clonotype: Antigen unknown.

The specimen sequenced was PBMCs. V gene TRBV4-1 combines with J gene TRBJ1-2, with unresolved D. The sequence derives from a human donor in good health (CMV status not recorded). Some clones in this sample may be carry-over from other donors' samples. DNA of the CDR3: TGCGCCAGCAGCCAATACCCAGGAAACTATGGCTACACCTTC. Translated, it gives CASSQYPGNYGYTF.